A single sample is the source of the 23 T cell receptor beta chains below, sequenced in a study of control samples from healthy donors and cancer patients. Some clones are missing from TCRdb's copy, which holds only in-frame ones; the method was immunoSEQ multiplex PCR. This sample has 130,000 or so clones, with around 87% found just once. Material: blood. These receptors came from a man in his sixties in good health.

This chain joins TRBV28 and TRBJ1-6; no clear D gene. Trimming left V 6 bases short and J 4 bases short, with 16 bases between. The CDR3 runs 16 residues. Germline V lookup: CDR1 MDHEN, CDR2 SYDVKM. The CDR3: CASSGAFYSYNSPLHF. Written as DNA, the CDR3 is TGTGCCAGCAGCGGCGCATTTTACTCGTATAATTCACCCCTCCACTTT.

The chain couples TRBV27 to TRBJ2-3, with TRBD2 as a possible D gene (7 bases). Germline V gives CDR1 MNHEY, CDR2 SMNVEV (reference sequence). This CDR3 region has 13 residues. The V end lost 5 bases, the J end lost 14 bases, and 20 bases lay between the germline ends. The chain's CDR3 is CASSTQRDTFRYF. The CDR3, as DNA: TGTGCCAGCAGTACACAGCGGGACACCTTCCGGTATTTT.

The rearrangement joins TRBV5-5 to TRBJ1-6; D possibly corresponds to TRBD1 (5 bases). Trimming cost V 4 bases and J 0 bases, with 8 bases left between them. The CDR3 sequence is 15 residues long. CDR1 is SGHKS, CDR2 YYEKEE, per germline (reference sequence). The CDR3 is CASSAGPSYNSPLHF. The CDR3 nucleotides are TGTGCCAGCAGCGCGGGGCCCTCCTATAATTCACCCCTCCACTTT.

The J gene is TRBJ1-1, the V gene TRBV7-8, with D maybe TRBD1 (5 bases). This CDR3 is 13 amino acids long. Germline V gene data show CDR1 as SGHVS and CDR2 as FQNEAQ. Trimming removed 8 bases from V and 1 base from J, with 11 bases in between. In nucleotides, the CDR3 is TGTGCCAGCGCGTCGGGGGGGAACACTGAAGCTTTCTTT. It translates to CASASGGNTEAFF.

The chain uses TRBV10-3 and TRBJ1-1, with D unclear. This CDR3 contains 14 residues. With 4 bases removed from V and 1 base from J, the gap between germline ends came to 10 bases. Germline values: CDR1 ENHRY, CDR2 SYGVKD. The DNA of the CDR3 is TGTGCCATCAGTGCCAACGGACCGAACACTGAAGCTTTCTTT. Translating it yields CAISANGPNTEAFF.

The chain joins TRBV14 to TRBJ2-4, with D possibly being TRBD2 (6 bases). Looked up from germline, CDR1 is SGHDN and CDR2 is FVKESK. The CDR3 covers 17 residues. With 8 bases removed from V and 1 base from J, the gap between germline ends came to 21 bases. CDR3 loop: CASGGEVGQLAKNIQYF. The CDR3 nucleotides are TGTGCCAGCGGAGGGGAGGTTGGACAACTTGCCAAAAACATTCAGTACTTC.

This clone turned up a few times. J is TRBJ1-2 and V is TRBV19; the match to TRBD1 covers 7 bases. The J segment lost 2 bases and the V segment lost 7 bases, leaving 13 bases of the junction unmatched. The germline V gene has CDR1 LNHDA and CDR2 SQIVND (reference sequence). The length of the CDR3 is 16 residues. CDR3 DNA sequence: TGTGCCAGTAAACCGGGACAGCGACTGGTGAACTATGGCTACACCTTC. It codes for CASKPGQRLVNYGYTF.

CDR3 loop: CASRSAWDRWNSPLHF. The CDR3 DNA reads as TGTGCCAGCCGGTCGGCGTGGGACAGGTGGAATTCACCCCTCCACTTT. The rearrangement links TRBV27 to TRBJ1-6; 8 positions match TRBD1. J lost 7 bases, V lost 8 bases, and 13 bases had no gene match. CDR3 length equals 16 residues. Germline CDR1 and CDR2: MNHEY and SMNVEV (reference sequence).

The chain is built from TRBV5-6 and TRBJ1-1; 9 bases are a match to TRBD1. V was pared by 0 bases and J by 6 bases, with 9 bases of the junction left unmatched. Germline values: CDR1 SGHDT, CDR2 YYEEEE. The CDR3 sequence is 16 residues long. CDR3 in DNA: TGTGCCAGCAGCTTGGTATCGGACAGGGGCTTATCTGAAGCTTTCTTT. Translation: CASSLVSDRGLSEAFF.

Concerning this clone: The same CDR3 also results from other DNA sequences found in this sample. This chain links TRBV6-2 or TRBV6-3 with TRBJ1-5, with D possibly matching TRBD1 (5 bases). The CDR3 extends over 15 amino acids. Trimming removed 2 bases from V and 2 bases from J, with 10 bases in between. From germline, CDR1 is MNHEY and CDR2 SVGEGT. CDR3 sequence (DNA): TGTGCCAGCAGTTACGGGGCAGGCGGCAATCAGCCCCAGCATTTT. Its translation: CASSYGAGGNQPQHF.

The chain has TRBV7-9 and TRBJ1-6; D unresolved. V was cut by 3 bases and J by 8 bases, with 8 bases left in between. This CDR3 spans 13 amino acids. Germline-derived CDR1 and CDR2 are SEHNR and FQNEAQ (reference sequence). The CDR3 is CASSFPGDSPLHF. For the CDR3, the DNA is TGTGCCAGCAGCTTTCCGGGAGATTCACCCCTCCACTTT. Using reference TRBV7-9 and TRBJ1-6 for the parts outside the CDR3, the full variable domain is DTGVSQNPRHKITKRGQNVTFRCDPISEHNRLYWYRQTLGQGPEFLTYFQNEAQLEKSRLLSDRFSAERPKGSFSTLEIQRTEQGDSAMYLCASSFPGDSPLHFGNGTRLTVT.

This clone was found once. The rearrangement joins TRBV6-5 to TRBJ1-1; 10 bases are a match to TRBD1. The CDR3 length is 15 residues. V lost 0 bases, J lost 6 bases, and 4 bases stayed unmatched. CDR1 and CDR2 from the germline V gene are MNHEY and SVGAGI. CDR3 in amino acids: CASSYSTGGKAEAFF. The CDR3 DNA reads TGTGCCAGCAGTTACTCGACAGGGGGCAAGGCTGAAGCTTTCTTT.

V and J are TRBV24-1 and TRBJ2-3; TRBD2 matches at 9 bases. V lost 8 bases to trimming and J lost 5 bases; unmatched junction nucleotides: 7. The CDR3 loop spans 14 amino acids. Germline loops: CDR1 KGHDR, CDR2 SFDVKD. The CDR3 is CATKRGAGGDTQYF. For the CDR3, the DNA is TGTGCCACCAAGCGGGGGGCCGGTGGAGATACGCAGTATTTT.

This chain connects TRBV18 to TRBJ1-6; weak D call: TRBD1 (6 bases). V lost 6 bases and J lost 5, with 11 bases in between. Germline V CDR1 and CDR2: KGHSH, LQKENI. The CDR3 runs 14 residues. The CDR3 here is CASSQDSNNSPLHF. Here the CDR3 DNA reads TGTGCCAGCTCCCAGGACAGTAATAATTCACCCCTCCACTTT.

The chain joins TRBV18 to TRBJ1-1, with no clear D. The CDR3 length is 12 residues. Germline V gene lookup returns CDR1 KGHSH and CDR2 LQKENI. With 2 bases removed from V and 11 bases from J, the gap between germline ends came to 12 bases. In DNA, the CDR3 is TGTGCCAGCTCACCAAGCCCGACAACGGCTTTCTTT. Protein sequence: CASSPSPTTAFF.

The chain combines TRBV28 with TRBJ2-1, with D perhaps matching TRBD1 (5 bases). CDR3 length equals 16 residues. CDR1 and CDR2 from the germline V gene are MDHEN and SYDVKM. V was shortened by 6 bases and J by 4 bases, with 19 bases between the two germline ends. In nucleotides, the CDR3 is TGTGCCAGCAGATCAAGCGACAGTCGAGAGTACAATGAGCAGTTCTTC. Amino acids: CASRSSDSREYNEQFF.

For the CDR3, the DNA is TGTGCCAGCAGCTTAGTTCGGGTTGGGGCCAACGTCCTGACTTTC. It specifies CASSLVRVGANVLTF. This chain joins TRBV11-2 and TRBJ2-6; D is unclear. V was clipped by 1 base and J by 3 bases, with 7 bases between them. CDR3 length: 15 residues. CDR1 is SGHAT and CDR2 is FQNNGV in the germline V gene.

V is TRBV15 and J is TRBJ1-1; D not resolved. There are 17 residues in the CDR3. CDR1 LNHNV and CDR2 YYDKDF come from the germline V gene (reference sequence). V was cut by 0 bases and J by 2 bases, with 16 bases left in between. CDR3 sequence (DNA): TGTGCCACCAGCAGAGAGGGGTTCGGAAGCCTAAACACTGAAGCTTTCTTT. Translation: CATSREGFGSLNTEAFF.

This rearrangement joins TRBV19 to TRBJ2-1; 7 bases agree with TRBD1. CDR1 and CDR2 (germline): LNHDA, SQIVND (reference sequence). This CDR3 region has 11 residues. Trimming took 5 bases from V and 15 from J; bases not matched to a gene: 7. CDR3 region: CASSPGGRTFF. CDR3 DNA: TGTGCCAGTAGTCCAGGGGGTCGTACGTTCTTC. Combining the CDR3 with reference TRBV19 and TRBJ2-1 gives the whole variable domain DGGITQSPKYLFRKEGQNVTLSCEQNLNHDAMYWYRQDPGQGLRLIYYSQIVNDFQKGDIAEGYSVSREKKESFPLTVTSAQKNPTAFYLCASSPGGRTFFGPGTRLTVL.

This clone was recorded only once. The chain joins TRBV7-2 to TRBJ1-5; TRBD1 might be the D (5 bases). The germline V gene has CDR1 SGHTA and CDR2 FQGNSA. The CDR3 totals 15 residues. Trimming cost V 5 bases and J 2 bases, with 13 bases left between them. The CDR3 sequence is CASSPGGGGNQPQHF. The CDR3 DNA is TGTGCCAGCAGCCCTGGAGGAGGGGGCAATCAGCCCCAGCATTTT.

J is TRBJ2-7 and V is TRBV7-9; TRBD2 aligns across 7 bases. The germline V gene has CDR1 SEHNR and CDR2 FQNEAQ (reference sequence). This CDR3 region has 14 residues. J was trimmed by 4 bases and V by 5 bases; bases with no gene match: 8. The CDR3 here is CASSQTSSYYEQYF. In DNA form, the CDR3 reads TGTGCCAGCAGCCAGACTAGCTCTTATTACGAGCAGTACTTC.

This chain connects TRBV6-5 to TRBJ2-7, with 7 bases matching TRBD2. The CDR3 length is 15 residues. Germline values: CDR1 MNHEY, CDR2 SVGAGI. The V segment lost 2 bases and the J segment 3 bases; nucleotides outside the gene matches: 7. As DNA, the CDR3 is TGTGCCAGCAGTTACGACCAGGGAGGGGACTACGAGCAGTACTTC. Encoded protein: CASSYDQGGDYEQYF.

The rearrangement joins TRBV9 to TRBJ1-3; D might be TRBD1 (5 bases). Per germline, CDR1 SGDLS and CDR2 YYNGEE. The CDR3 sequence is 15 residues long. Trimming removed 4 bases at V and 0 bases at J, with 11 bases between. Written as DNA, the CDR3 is TGTGCCAGCAGCCGGGACGCAGGCTCTGGAAACACCATATATTTT. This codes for CASSRDAGSGNTIYF.